This TCR beta chain was found in a study of identical twins. Study-wide points: Insertion counts were lower in abundant cord blood beta clonotypes, a trend that memory repertoires did not show. Conclusions came from cross-sectional statistical analysis, not from following the same donors.

TCRdb processed the 5' RACE reads anew with MiXCR; each CDR3 protein has one entry. The table has approximately 240,000 distinct CDR3 sequences, over 13% seen once. CDR3 length: 15 residues. Trimming pared 1 base from V and 5 bases from J, leaving 12 bases between. CDR1 and CDR2 (germline): SGHTA, FQGNSA. This clonotype was detected only once. The antigen is undetermined. The origin of this receptor is a young woman in good health. The chain joins TRBV7-2 to TRBJ1-5; D might be TRBD1 (5 bases). The sample consisted of memory (CD45RO+) T cells sorted from blood. CDR3 amino acids: CASSLVEGTYQPQHF. CDR3 coding DNA: TGTGCCAGCAGCTTAGTCGAAGGGACGTATCAGCCCCAGCATTTT.